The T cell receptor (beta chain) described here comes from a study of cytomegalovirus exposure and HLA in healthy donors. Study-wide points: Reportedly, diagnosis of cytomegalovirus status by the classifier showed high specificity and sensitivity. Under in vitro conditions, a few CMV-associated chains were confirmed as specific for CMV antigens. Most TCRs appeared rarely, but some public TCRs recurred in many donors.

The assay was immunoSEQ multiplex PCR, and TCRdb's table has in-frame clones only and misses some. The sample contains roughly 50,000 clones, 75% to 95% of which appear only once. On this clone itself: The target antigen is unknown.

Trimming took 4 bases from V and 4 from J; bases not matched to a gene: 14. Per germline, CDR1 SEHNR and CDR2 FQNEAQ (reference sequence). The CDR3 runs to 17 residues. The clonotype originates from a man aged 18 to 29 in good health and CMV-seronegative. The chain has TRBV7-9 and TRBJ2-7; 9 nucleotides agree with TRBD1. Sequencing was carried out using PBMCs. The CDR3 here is CASSSPRSGTGSYEQYF. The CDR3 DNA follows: TGTGCCAGCAGCTCCCCGCGCTCTGGGACAGGGTCATACGAGCAGTACTTC.